This note documents a single T cell receptor beta chain sequence. The target antigen is unknown. The sample comes from a study of monozygotic twins with inflammatory bowel disease. Points from the study as a whole: No single strong signal or clonotype associated with IBD was supported. Among IBD patients, fewer clonotypes were shared with others than among healthy twins, especially with disease activity.

Germline CDR1 reads SGHAT; CDR2 reads FQNNGV. CDR3 size: 12 residues. Researchers put TCRalpha and TCRbeta cDNA through two nested PCRs lasting about 17 and 10 cycles. TCRdb reprocessed the 5' RACE reads, keeping one entry per CDR3 protein, no DNA. This table lists approximately 400,000 distinct CDR3 sequences. This sequence was found in a human donor with ulcerative colitis or Crohn's disease, or a healthy co-twin of an affected twin (not recorded which). Specimen: blood. The chain links TRBV11-2 to TRBJ1-2; the D call from TCRdb, TRBD1, cannot be confirmed without DNA. Here the CDR3 reads CASSPSGGAYTF.